A single sample gave rise to the 5 T cell receptor beta chains below, sequenced in a study of Ad26.COV2.S vaccination and SARS-CoV-2 variants. The treatment: around 19 received Ad26.COV2.S at low or high dose, single or two shots; 5 received placebo; per-sample allocation not given. Sampling took place 63 days after the first vaccine or placebo injection. The data were produced by immunoSEQ multiplex PCR, yet TCRdb's version contains in-frame clones alone and is incomplete. The sample consists of roughly 680,000 clones, roughly 90% of them appearing once. The sample was peripheral blood, taken in a trial of Ad26.COV2.S vaccine versus placebo. The receptors shown here come from a person aged 18-65 years who received the Ad26.COV2.S COVID-19 vaccine or a placebo.

The rearrangement links TRBV2 to TRBJ1-3; possible D gene TRBD1, 6 bases. Deletions cut 6 bases from V and 1 base from J, with 10 bases between. The V gene's germline CDR1 is SNHLY and CDR2 FYNNEI. The CDR3 is made up of 14 amino acids. This CDR3 is CASSQDRSGNTIYF. The CDR3 region has the DNA TGTGCCAGCAGCCAGGACAGATCTGGAAACACCATATATTTT.

V is TRBV19 and J is TRBJ2-3; no clear D gene. V lost 5 bases, J lost 7 bases, and 13 bases lay in between. The CDR3 loop spans 13 amino acids. Looked up from germline, CDR1 is LNHDA and CDR2 is SQIVND (reference sequence). This CDR3 is CASSRQTDYTQYF. DNA for the CDR3: TGTGCCAGTAGTCGGCAGACGGATTATACGCAGTATTTT.

Note on this clone: Sequence at one end of the junction differs from germline and may be a read error. The V gene is TRBV7-2, the J gene TRBJ1-2, with D hard to call. Germline values: CDR1 SGHTA, CDR2 FQGNSA. The CDR3 has 13 residues. CDR3 loop: CAGSLSGLRGYTF. DNA for the CDR3: TGTGCCGGCAGCTTAAGCGGGCTTCGTGGCTACACCTTC.

This rearrangement joins TRBV13 to TRBJ1-4, with D perhaps TRBD1 (6 bases). Trimming took off 5 bases at V and 5 bases at J, with 18 bases between the two ends. Germline values: CDR1 PRHDT, CDR2 FYEKMQ (reference sequence). The CDR3 has 16 amino acids. The DNA for the CDR3 is TGTGCCAGCAGCAAAGGCGGGGGCAGGGCAAATGAAAAACTGTTTTTT. Its protein is CASSKGGGRANEKLFF.

This chain joins TRBV19 and TRBJ1-3; D call uncertain. Germline CDR1 LNHDA, CDR2 SQIVND (reference sequence). The CDR3 runs to 15 residues. Trimming pared 3 bases from V and 0 bases from J, leaving 9 bases between. DNA for the CDR3: TGTGCCAGTAGTATTGGCAGCTTCTCTGGAAACACCATATATTTT. Protein sequence: CASSIGSFSGNTIYF.